This T cell receptor (beta chain) came from a study of T-cell memory formation after mild COVID-19. Germline CDR1 KGHDR, CDR2 SFDVKD. This CDR3 contains 14 residues. Trimming left V 4 bases short and J 0 bases short, with 7 bases between. TCRdb reanalysed the 5' RACE reads using MiXCR and keeps one entry per CDR3 protein. The sample lists fewer than 250,000 distinct CDR3 sequences, about 10% occurring once. Sequencing input: PBMCs or a T cell subset sorted from them (not recorded which). The origin of this receptor is a man between 18 and 35 years old who had mild COVID-19 (a few samples of this study predate the infection). Cell type and time point are not known. The chain links TRBV24-1 to TRBJ2-3; unclear D gene. The CDR3 reads CATSDKASTDTQYF. The CDR3 DNA sequence: TGTGCCACCAGTGACAAGGCTAGCACAGATACGCAGTATTTT.